These 9 T cell receptor beta chains originate from one sample sequenced in a study of vaccination and CD4 T cells after COVID-19 (dated by TCRdb to between 2021 and 2023). No antigen is known for these receptors. Library construction relied on PCR. The data were produced on an Illumina iSeq 100. TCR sequencing of DNA from cultured CD4+ T cells used the Oncomine TCR Beta short-read assay at the Johns Hopkins FTIC core. TCRdb reworked the public reads: Q25 trimming with fastp, MiXCR clone assembly, productive beta chains retained. Records with the same CDR3 protein are collapsed into one entry carrying the most frequent genes and DNA. A total of around 5,300 distinct CDR3 sequences appear in this sample, about 34% of them only once. The ten largest clonotypes hold more than 30% of the sample. This sample's treatment or condition label indicates: approximately 9-day PBMC culture with coronavirus spike peptide pools or control peptides (ViraFEST assay).

The sequenced sample was CD4+ T cells from blood, cultured in vitro, obtained after SARS-CoV-2 vaccination. These receptors came from a human donor who had recovered from COVID-19.

This sequence joins TRBV20-1 and TRBJ1-5; D remains ambiguous. Germline CDR1 reads DFQATT; CDR2 reads SNEGSKA (reference sequence). V was clipped by 1 base and J by 1 base, with 11 bases between them. The CDR3 extends over 15 amino acids. The CDR3 reads CSARVLGLSNQPQHF. CDR3 DNA sequence: TGCAGTGCTAGAGTTTTGGGATTAAGCAATCAGCCCCAGCATTTT.

This clonotype came up a few times. This rearrangement joins TRBV5-4 to TRBJ2-5; 7 bases align to TRBD1. The germline gives CDR1 SGHNT, CDR2 YYREEE (reference sequence). V shed 5 bases and J 4 bases; nucleotides not matched to a gene: 11. CDR3 length: 15 residues. The DNA for the CDR3 is TGTGCCAGCAGACTGTACAGGGGAAGTGGAGAGACCCAGTACTTC. It codes for CASRLYRGSGETQYF.

J is TRBJ2-2 and V is TRBV5-4, with TRBD1 identical over 9 bases. V lost 3 bases, J lost 5 bases, and 8 bases stayed unmatched. There are 16 residues in the CDR3. The V gene's germline CDR1 is SGHNT and CDR2 YYREEE (reference sequence). For the CDR3, the DNA is TGTGCCAGCAGCTGGCCGGGACAGGGTAAGACCGGGGAGCTGTTTTTT. Translating it yields CASSWPGQGKTGELFF.

The V and J genes are TRBV12-3 or TRBV12-4 and TRBJ1-2; D may be TRBD1 (5 bases). The CDR3 is made up of 13 amino acids. V shed 5 bases and J shed 5 bases, with 12 bases lying between them. CDR3 coding DNA: TGTGCCAGCAGTGGGCGGGGGTCGTATGGCTACACCTTC. It specifies CASSGRGSYGYTF.

The rearrangement links TRBV20-1 to TRBJ1-3; D is perhaps TRBD1 (5 bases). CDR1 and CDR2 from the germline V gene are DFQATT and SNEGSKA (reference sequence). V dropped 2 bases and J dropped 7 bases, with 12 bases sitting between them. The CDR3 is made up of 13 amino acids. The CDR3 reads CSARQGGRNTIYF. The DNA for the CDR3 is TGCAGTGCTAGACAGGGAGGGCGGAACACCATATATTTT.

This clonotype occurred a few times. The chain couples TRBV20-1 to TRBJ2-7, with 15 positions matching TRBD2. V dropped 3 bases and J dropped 4; count of bases not matched to a gene: 10. Germline values: CDR1 DFQATT, CDR2 SNEGSKA (reference sequence). CDR3 length: 17 amino acids. For the CDR3, the DNA is TGCAGTGCTAGCCGAGATTACGGACTAGCGGGAGGGTACGAGCAGTACTTC. It is translated as CSASRDYGLAGGYEQYF.

The rearrangement joins TRBV30 to TRBJ2-5; 14 positions match TRBD2. With V trimmed by 8 bases and J by 5 bases, 7 bases remained unmatched. Germline V CDR1 and CDR2: GTSNPN, SVGIG (reference sequence). There are 14 residues in the CDR3. The CDR3 protein is CAEGLAGVAETQYF. In DNA, the CDR3 is TGTGCCGAGGGACTAGCGGGGGTAGCGGAGACCCAGTACTTC.

This chain connects TRBV4-1 to TRBJ2-5, with D perhaps TRBD2 (5 bases). Between the trimmed V and J ends, which lost 2 bases and 2 bases, there was a span of 12 bases. The CDR3 runs 15 residues. Germline V gene lookup returns CDR1 MGHRA and CDR2 YSYEKL. DNA of the CDR3: TGCGCCAGCAGCCAAACCCTAGCCTCTCAAGAGACCCAGTACTTC. This codes for CASSQTLASQETQYF.

This chain's CDR3 is CASSPLAGSTDTQYF. The CDR3 DNA is TGTGCCAGTAGTCCGCTAGCGGGGAGCACAGATACGCAGTATTTT. The chain combines TRBV19 with TRBJ2-3, with 9 bases that match TRBD2. The junction had 3 bases not matched to a gene; V was cut back by 5 bases and J by 0 bases. Germline V gene lookup returns CDR1 LNHDA and CDR2 SQIVND (reference sequence). The CDR3 runs 15 residues.